This T cell receptor beta chain comes out of a study of shared clonotypes between healthy human individuals. The assay was immunoSEQ multiplex PCR, and TCRdb's table has in-frame clones only and misses some. The sample has a few million clones, 93% seen once. About this clone: Its antigen is not identified.

Study-wide results and caveats: It was observed that roughly 5% of naive CD4 clonotypes were shared across several donors. Rarefaction demonstrated incomplete sorted-subset sequencing despite large depth. Among non-shared clonotypes, generation probabilities were lower than among those shared by all four donors. Limitation of the genetic and exposure-history diversity represented came from the few donors.

Terminally differentiated effector memory CD45RA+ cells were left out of the naive CD8 fraction, which was CD45RO-negative and positively selected for CCR7. The V gene lost 5 bases and the J gene lost 1 base, with 19 bases spanning the gap. Germline lookup yields CDR1 MNHEY and CDR2 SMNVEV (reference sequence). There are 17 residues in the CDR3. Sequenced material: naive CD8+ T cells from PBMCs. The V and J genes are TRBV27 and TRBJ2-3; D possibly uses TRBD1 or TRBD2 (5 bases each). The clonotype was recovered from a man aged 18 to 30 in good health. Some clones in this sample may be carry-over from other donors' samples. Written as DNA, the CDR3 is TGTGCCAGCAGTCCTACCCCCACCGGGGCCGGCACAGATACGCAGTATTTT. Translated, it gives CASSPTPTGAGTDTQYF.